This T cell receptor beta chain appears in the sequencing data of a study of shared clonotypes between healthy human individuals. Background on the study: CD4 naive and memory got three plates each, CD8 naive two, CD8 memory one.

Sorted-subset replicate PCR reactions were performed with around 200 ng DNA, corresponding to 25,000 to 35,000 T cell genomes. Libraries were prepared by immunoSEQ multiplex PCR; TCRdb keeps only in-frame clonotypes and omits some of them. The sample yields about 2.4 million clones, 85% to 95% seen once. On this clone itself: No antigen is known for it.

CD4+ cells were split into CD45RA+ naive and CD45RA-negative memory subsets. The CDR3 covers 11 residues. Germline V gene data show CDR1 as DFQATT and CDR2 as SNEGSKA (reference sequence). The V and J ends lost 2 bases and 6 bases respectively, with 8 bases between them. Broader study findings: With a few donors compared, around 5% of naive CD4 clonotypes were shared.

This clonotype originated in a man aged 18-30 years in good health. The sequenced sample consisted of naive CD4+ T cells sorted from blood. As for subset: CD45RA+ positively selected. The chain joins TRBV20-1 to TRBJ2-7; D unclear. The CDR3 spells CSARSGAEQYF. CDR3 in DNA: TGCAGTGCTAGATCGGGCGCCGAGCAGTACTTC.